Listed below are T cell receptor beta chains from one sample, sequenced in a study of T-cell memory formation after mild COVID-19. Each CDR3 protein is one row after TCRdb ran MiXCR on the 5' RACE reads. The sample includes 210,000 or so distinct CDR3 sequences, roughly 30% of them seen just once. The source material was PBMCs or a T cell subset sorted from them (not recorded which). The receptors shown here come from an adult woman who had mild COVID-19 (a few samples of this study predate the infection). Cell type and time point are not known. CDR3s include the opening cysteine and the closing phenylalanine or tryptophan. The order of the fields is D gene, J gene, clone size, V gene, CDR3 DNA, CDR3 protein. D genes are given only for firm matches. Part of the rows lack a size; the others show once, few, many or a class for expanded clones.

-,TRBJ2-5,-,TRBV7-2,TGTGCCAGCAGCTTAGTGGAAGAAAAGTACCAAGAGACCCAGTACTTC,CASSLVEEKYQETQYF
-,TRBJ2-5,-,TRBV2,TGTGCCAGCAAACGGGGCCAAGAGACCCAGTACTTC,CASKRGQETQYF
-,TRBJ1-2,-,TRBV12-3/TRBV12-4,TGTGCCAGCAGTCGCACCGACAGTTCCTATGGCTACACCTTC,CASSRTDSSYGYTF
TRBD1,TRBJ2-7,-,TRBV20-1,TGCAGTGCTAGAATGCTGGGACAGGGAACCTACGAGCAGTACTTC,CSARMLGQGTYEQYF
-,TRBJ2-3,-,TRBV29-1,TGCAGCGTTGAGGAACCACCTAGGGATACGCAGTATTTT,CSVEEPPRDTQYF
-,TRBJ1-1,few,TRBV24-1,TGTGCCACCAGTGAGGGAGGGGAAGTGAGCACTGAAGCTTTCTTT,CATSEGGEVSTEAFF
-,TRBJ2-1,-,TRBV29-1,TGCAGCGTTTCACCGGGCTCCTACAATGAGCAGTTCTTC,CSVSPGSYNEQFF
TRBD1,TRBJ1-1,few,TRBV7-9,TGTGCCAGCAGCTCGGGGACAGCCATGAACACTGAAGCTTTCTTT,CASSSGTAMNTEAFF
TRBD2,TRBJ2-1,few,TRBV10-3,TGTGCCATCAGGTGGACTAGCGGGGATGAGCAGTTCTTC,CAIRWTSGDEQFF
-,TRBJ2-1,few,TRBV15,TGTGCCACCAGCAGTCACGGAGGAGGCTCCTACAATGAGCAGTTCTTC,CATSSHGGGSYNEQFF
-,TRBJ2-3,many,TRBV3-1,TGTGCCAGCAGCCACGGCAGGGTGACAGATACGCAGTATTTT,CASSHGRVTDTQYF
TRBD1,TRBJ1-6,-,TRBV5-1,TGCGCCAGCAGCTTGGACAGGGGAAATTCACCCCTCCACTTT,CASSLDRGNSPLHF
-,TRBJ2-3,-,TRBV5-6,TGTGCCAGCAGCCCAGATGGGGACTCGAGCACAGATACGCAGTATTTT,CASSPDGDSSTDTQYF
-,TRBJ2-6,few,TRBV7-9,TGTGCCAGCAGCCCCCCCGCAGCTGGGGCCAACGTCCTGACTTTC,CASSPPAAGANVLTF
-,TRBJ1-4,few,TRBV3-1,TGTGCCAGCACCCTCTCGACCACCCGAGGAGAAAAACTGTTTTTT,CASTLSTTRGEKLFF
TRBD2,TRBJ2-5,few,TRBV11-2,TGTGCCAGCAGACTTACTAGCGGGAGGGGGCAAGAGACCCAGTACTTC,CASRLTSGRGQETQYF
TRBD2,TRBJ2-3,few,TRBV2,TGTGCCAGCAGTGTACTTCATAGCGGGGACTACACAGATACGCAGTATTTT,CASSVLHSGDYTDTQYF
-,TRBJ1-2,few,TRBV27,TGTGCCAGCAGCCCTACTCCCTCACTTGGCTATGGCTACACCTTC,CASSPTPSLGYGYTF
TRBD2,TRBJ2-7,-,TRBV29-1,TGCAGCGTCGGGACTAGCGTAACCTACGAGCAGTACTTC,CSVGTSVTYEQYF
TRBD1,TRBJ2-3,-,TRBV5-6,TGTGCCAGCAGCTCTGACAGGGGGGAAGATACGCAGTATTTT,CASSSDRGEDTQYF
TRBD2,TRBJ2-3,few,TRBV7-7,TGTGCCAGCGGCAGACTAGCGGGGGGGCAAGATACGCAGTATTTT,CASGRLAGGQDTQYF
-,TRBJ2-5,-,TRBV9,TGTGCCAGCAGCGTAGATGGCTTCAGAGAGACCCAGTACTTC,CASSVDGFRETQYF
TRBD1,TRBJ2-7,-,TRBV6-5,TGTGCCAGCGCGCCGGGAACCCCGGGACAGGGTAGGGAGCAGTACTTC,CASAPGTPGQGREQYF
TRBD2,TRBJ2-2,-,TRBV7-2,TGTGCCAGCAGCTCAGGACTAGCGCTCACCGGGGAGCTGTTTTTT,CASSSGLALTGELFF
TRBD2,TRBJ2-2,-,TRBV7-6,TGTGCCAGCAGAAAGACTAGCGGGACCGGGGAGCTGTTTTTT,CASRKTSGTGELFF
-,TRBJ2-7,-,TRBV7-8,TGTGCCAGCAGCGCGGAAGTGCGGTACGAGCAGTACTTC,CASSAEVRYEQYF
-,TRBJ2-2,few,TRBV20-1,TGCAGTGCTAGAGATTTTCGGGGGATCACCGGGGAGCTGTTTTTT,CSARDFRGITGELFF
-,TRBJ2-7,few,TRBV7-2,TGTGCCAGCAGCTTGGGTGGGGCCATCAAGGGCGAGCAGTACTTC,CASSLGGAIKGEQYF
TRBD1,TRBJ2-7,-,TRBV25-1,TGTGCCAGCAGTGTCGGGTCGGCACCGGGACAGGGGTCCGAGCAGTACTTC,CASSVGSAPGQGSEQYF
-,TRBJ1-2,-,TRBV27,TGTGCCAGCAGTTTATCTTTCTCAAAGGCATCACGTGGCTACACCTTC,CASSLSFSKASRGYTF
TRBD2,TRBJ2-1,few,TRBV3-1,TGTGCCAGCAGCCCCCGGACTAGCGGCGCTTACAATGAGCAGTTCTTC,CASSPRTSGAYNEQFF
-,TRBJ2-2,few,TRBV7-3,TGTGCCAGCAGCATTACAGGCCGTAACACCGGGGAGCTGTTTTTT,CASSITGRNTGELFF
-,TRBJ1-4,-,TRBV25-1,TGTGCCAGCAGTGAATGGCAGGGCCCTAATGAAAAACTGTTTTTT,CASSEWQGPNEKLFF
TRBD1,TRBJ2-1,few,TRBV9,TGTGCCAGCAGCGTTCGGGACAGCCCTGCCTACAATGAGCAGTTCTTC,CASSVRDSPAYNEQFF
TRBD2,TRBJ2-5,few,TRBV12-5,TGTGCTAGTGGTTTTTTTTCGGCCGGGGGGACCAAAGAGACCCAGTACTTC,CASGFFSAGGTKETQYF
-,TRBJ2-7,-,TRBV30,TGTGCCTGGTTCCCAGCGGGGACAGCGTTCTACGAGCAGTACTTC,CAWFPAGTAFYEQYF
-,TRBJ2-6,few,TRBV6-5,TGTGCCAGCAGTGGGTTCAGGTCGGGGGCCAACGTCCTGACTTTC,CASSGFRSGANVLTF
-,TRBJ2-7,many,TRBV7-8,TGTGCCAGCAGCCCAGGGGGAGGGGGATACGAGCAGTACTTC,CASSPGGGGYEQYF
-,TRBJ1-1,few,TRBV20-1,TGCAGTGCGAGTCGGAGCACTGAAGCTTTCTTT,CSASRSTEAFF
-,TRBJ2-1,-,TRBV5-1,TGCGCCAGCAGCTTTTTCGTCCAGGGAGGCAATGAGCAGTTCTTC,CASSFFVQGGNEQFF
-,TRBJ2-2,few,TRBV10-3,TGTGCCACTACCGGCGCCGGGGAGCTGTTTTTT,CATTGAGELFF
-,TRBJ2-5,few,TRBV4-1,TGCGCCAGCAGCCAAGCGGCAGGGGGGGAGACCCAGTACTTC,CASSQAAGGETQYF
-,TRBJ1-1,-,TRBV28,TGTGCCAGCAGTTTATGGATACAGGACACTGAAGCTTTCTTT,CASSLWIQDTEAFF
-,TRBJ2-2,-,TRBV19,TGTGCCAGTAGTCCTTTAACGGGGATTGGGGAGCTGTTTTTT,CASSPLTGIGELFF
-,TRBJ2-7,once,TRBV18,TGTGCCAGCTCGCAAATGAGCTCCTACGAGCAGTACTTC,CASSQMSSYEQYF
-,TRBJ2-7,-,TRBV15,TGTGCCACCAGCGCCGAAGGGGAGTCCAACGAGCAGTACTTC,CATSAEGESNEQYF
-,TRBJ2-6,few,TRBV7-9,TGTGCCAGCAGCTTATGGGCCGGAGGGGCCAACGTCCTGACTTTC,CASSLWAGGANVLTF
TRBD2,TRBJ2-1,few,TRBV12-3/TRBV12-4,TGTGCCAGCAGACAAGCGGGAGGGGTAAATGAGCAGTTCTTC,CASRQAGGVNEQFF
-,TRBJ2-1,-,TRBV5-1,TGCGCCAGCAGGGTAAACACTGGTGAGCAGTTCTTC,CASRVNTGEQFF
-,TRBJ2-1,few,TRBV4-1,TGCGCCAGCAGCCAAACCGTACAGGGGGGGTTACAGGATGAGCAGTTCTTC,CASSQTVQGGLQDEQFF
TRBD2,TRBJ2-1,-,TRBV6-2/TRBV6-3,TGTGCCAGCACGCTAGCGGGATTCAGTGAGCAGTTCTTC,CASTLAGFSEQFF
TRBD2,TRBJ2-5,-,TRBV7-6,TGTGCCAGCAGCGTCGGGACTAACCAAGAGACCCAGTACTTC,CASSVGTNQETQYF
TRBD1,TRBJ1-2,-,TRBV19,TGTGCCAGTAGACCAGGGGGCTCATATGGCTACACCTTC,CASRPGGSYGYTF